This entry describes one T cell receptor beta chain. Its antigen is unidentified. Donors had no recently reported acute infections or vaccinations and were HIV-negative. The V gene end was trimmed by 2 bases and the J gene end by 13 bases; junction bases not matched to a gene: 8. This CDR3 region has 14 residues. CDR1 and CDR2 from the germline V gene are LNHNV and YYDKDF (reference sequence). This sample is part of a study of shared clonotypes between healthy human individuals. Overall study results and limits: Specimens sampled were limited to blood, with tissue repertoires likely differing.

Unsorted PBMC samples were amplified in replicate PCRs containing roughly 290 ng DNA, roughly 33,000 T cell genomes. Bulk PBMC genomic DNA spanned ten immunoSEQ deep plates. TCRdb's copy holds only in-frame clones and misses some; the assay was immunoSEQ multiplex PCR. This sample carries about 490,000 clones, 76% of them seen once, and the ten largest clones take 10% to 15%. The J gene is TRBJ2-1, the V gene TRBV15; 10 bases align to TRBD2. The receptor was derived from a woman in her thirties or forties in good health. Some clones in this sample may be carry-over from other donors' samples. What was sequenced was PBMCs. The CDR3: CATSRILAGLEQFF. CDR3 sequence (DNA): TGTGCCACCAGCAGAATACTAGCGGGACTGGAACAGTTCTTC.